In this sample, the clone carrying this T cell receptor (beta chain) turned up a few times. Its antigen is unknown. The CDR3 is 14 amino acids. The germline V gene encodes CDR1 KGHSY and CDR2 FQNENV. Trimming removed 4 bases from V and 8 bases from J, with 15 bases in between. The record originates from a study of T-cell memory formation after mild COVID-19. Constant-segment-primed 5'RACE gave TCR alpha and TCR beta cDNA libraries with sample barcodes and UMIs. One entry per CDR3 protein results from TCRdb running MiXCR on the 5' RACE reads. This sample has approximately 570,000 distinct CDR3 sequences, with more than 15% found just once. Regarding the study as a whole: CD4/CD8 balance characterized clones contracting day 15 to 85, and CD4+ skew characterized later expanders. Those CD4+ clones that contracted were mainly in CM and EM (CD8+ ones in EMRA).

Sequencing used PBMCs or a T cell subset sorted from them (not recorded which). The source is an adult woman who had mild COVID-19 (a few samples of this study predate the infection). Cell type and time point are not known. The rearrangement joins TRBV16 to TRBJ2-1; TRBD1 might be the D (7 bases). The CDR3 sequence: CASSPLSRGDEQFF. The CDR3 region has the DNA TGTGCCAGCAGCCCCTTGAGCAGGGGGGATGAGCAGTTCTTC.